This T cell receptor beta chain originates from a study of T-cell memory formation after mild COVID-19. General study results and limits: The finding that pre-infection memory included some responding clones suggested that cross-reactive memory joined. The CD4+ clones that contracted clustered mainly within CM and EM, and the CD8+ clones concentrated in EMRA.

CDR1 LNHDA and CDR2 SQIVND come from the germline V gene (reference sequence). The CDR3 is 13 residues long. MiXCR, run by TCRdb on the 5' RACE reads, gives a single entry per CDR3 protein. This table holds roughly 300,000 distinct CDR3 sequences, about 17% found once. A note on this clonotype: Antigen unknown.

Material for sequencing was PBMCs or a T cell subset sorted from them (not recorded which). J is TRBJ2-7 and V is TRBV19, with a tentative D call TRBD1 (6 bases). This TCR derives from a man in his late teens or twenties who had mild COVID-19 (a few samples of this study predate the infection). Cell type and time point are not known. The CDR3 nucleotides are TGTGCACGAACCCTTAGCCGGACAGACCTTCAGTACTTC. Translation gives CARTLSRTDLQYF. The full variable domain, rest sourced from reference TRBV19 and TRBJ2-7, is DGGITQSPKYLFRKEGQNVTLSCEQNLNHDAMYWYRQDPGQGLRLIYYSQIVNDFQKGDIAEGYSVSREKKESFPLTVTSAQKNPTAFYLCARTLSRTDLQYFGPGTRLTVT.